This TCR beta chain is drawn from a study of blood T cell repertoires in COVID-19. As for the study in general: COVID-19 samples collected from the United States, Italy and Spain covered acute and convalescent phases. In each case, the material was cDNA or gDNA derived from T cells, B-cell-depleted T cells, or PBMCs.

Per the original data handling: It was from reference gene primer amplification that nucleated cell counts were estimated. Profiled with immunoSEQ multiplex PCR; TCRdb holds only in-frame clones, not every one. Clone size and the V and J calls come from that table; the DNA yielded D and trimming. The table has about 100,000 clones, approximately 90% seen once; the top ten hold over 2%. Trimming removed 0 bases at V and 7 bases at J, with 16 bases between. Per germline, CDR1 SGHTA and CDR2 FQGNSA. This CDR3 is built from 15 residues. This clonotype originated in a man over 45 with active COVID-19. This chain uses TRBV7-2 with TRBJ2-7; a weak D match, TRBD2 (5 bases). The sequencing input was peripheral blood. The CDR3: CASSLARGLHGEQYF. CDR3 sequence (DNA): TGTGCCAGCAGCTTAGCGCGAGGACTGCACGGGGAGCAGTACTTC. Drawing the rest from reference TRBV7-2 and TRBJ2-7, the complete variable domain is GAGVSQSPSNKVTEKGKDVELRCDPISGHTALYWYRQSLGQGLEFLIYFQGNSAPDKSGLPSDRFSAERTGGSVSTLTIQRTQQEDSAVYLCASSLARGLHGEQYFGPGTRLTVT.